The next 10 T cell receptor beta chains were all read from a single sample in a study of identical twins (dated by TCRdb to the mid-2010s). Libraries came from 5' RACE. TCRdb names Illumina HiSeq 2000 as the instrument used. The public reads were reanalyzed by TCRdb: fastp trimming at Q25, MiXCR alignment, in-frame beta chains only. Rows merge per CDR3 protein into single entries with the most common DNA and genes. The sample table holds roughly 470,000 distinct CDR3 sequences, of which roughly an eighth were seen once. About 0.97% of the sample rests with the top ten. The same data also went into a second study, on yellow fever vaccine responses in identical twins.

The sequencing sample was made of CD4+ T cells sorted from blood. The receptor source for this set is a young woman in good health.

This clonotype was seen a handful of times. J is TRBJ2-7 and V is TRBV9; D possibly corresponds to TRBD2 (5 bases). The germline V gene has CDR1 SGDLS and CDR2 YYNGEE. Trimming left V 0 bases short and J 6 bases short, with 16 bases between. The CDR3 covers 15 residues. For the CDR3, the DNA is TGTGCCAGCAGCGTAGGCGGTCTAGCAGGCGGCGAGCAGTACTTC. Amino acid sequence: CASSVGGLAGGEQYF.

The chain combines TRBV4-3 with TRBJ1-2; the match to TRBD1 covers 8 bases. There are 13 residues in the CDR3. The V segment lost 4 bases and the J segment 8 bases; nucleotides outside the gene matches: 6. Germline CDR1 reads LGHNA; CDR2 reads YSLEER. CDR3 residues: CASSPLTGAGYTF. For the CDR3, the DNA is TGCGCCAGCAGCCCCTTGACAGGGGCCGGCTACACCTTC.

This clonotype was recorded a few times. The chain combines TRBV18 with TRBJ1-3; D is undetermined. The CDR3 is 13 residues long. CDR1 is KGHSH, CDR2 LQKENI, per germline. V was trimmed by 8 bases and J by 2 bases, leaving 10 bases between them. The CDR3 is CASADLPGNTIYF. As DNA, the CDR3 is TGTGCCAGCGCAGACTTACCTGGAAACACCATATATTTT.

In its sample, this clonotype was seen a few times. DNA for the CDR3: TGTGCCAGCAGCTTAGCTAGATCACCCATCAATGAGCAGTTCTTC. It codes for CASSLARSPINEQFF. The chain links TRBV7-8 to TRBJ2-1, with D unclear. The length of the CDR3 is 15 residues. Germline values: CDR1 SGHVS, CDR2 FQNEAQ. Trimming cost V 0 bases and J 6 bases, with 12 bases left between them.

There are a few counts of this clonotype. The chain carries TRBV11-1 and TRBJ1-4, with 8 positions matching TRBD1. The CDR3 spans 18 residues. V shed 5 bases and J 0 bases; nucleotides not matched to a gene: 11. Germline V gives CDR1 SGHAT, CDR2 FQDESV (reference sequence). CDR3 region: CASSLDRARVATNEKLFF. The CDR3, as DNA: TGTGCCAGCAGCCTGGACAGGGCCCGCGTTGCAACTAATGAAAAACTGTTTTTT.

The chain has TRBV28 and TRBJ2-2; 8 nucleotides match TRBD1. Germline values: CDR1 MDHEN, CDR2 SYDVKM. The CDR3 runs 15 residues. V was clipped by 8 bases and J by 5 bases; unmatched bases: 10. CDR3 region: CASATGAKNTGELFF. In DNA, the CDR3 is TGTGCCAGCGCGACAGGGGCAAAAAATACCGGGGAGCTGTTTTTT.

The V call is TRBV2, the J call TRBJ2-3; D call uncertain. V shed 2 bases and J shed 12 bases, with 12 bases lying between them. This CDR3 is 12 amino acids long. The V gene's germline CDR1 is SNHLY and CDR2 FYNNEI. The CDR3 sequence is CASSERRSLQYF. As DNA, the CDR3 is TGTGCCAGCAGTGAAAGACGGTCCCTCCAGTATTTT.

This clonotype has a count of ten or more. The V gene is TRBV5-6, the J gene TRBJ2-7; D is undetermined. Per the germline V gene, CDR1 is SGHDT and CDR2 is YYEEEE. This CDR3 region has 12 residues. V dropped 4 bases and J dropped 9 bases, with 14 bases sitting between them. The CDR3 DNA is TGTGCCAGCAGCGAAGGAGTTGTGGGGCAGTACTTC. Amino acids: CASSEGVVGQYF.

This clonotype showed up just a few times. The chain combines TRBV12-5 with TRBJ1-1, with D maybe TRBD1 (5 bases). The CDR3 covers 15 residues. The V and J ends lost 1 base and 4 bases respectively, with 13 bases between them. Germline assignment: CDR1 LGHNT and CDR2 FRNRAP. The CDR3 loop is CASGLDLPGRTEAFF. CDR3 bases: TGTGCTAGTGGTTTGGACCTCCCAGGGCGCACTGAAGCTTTCTTT.

The rearrangement uses TRBV30 and TRBJ2-1, with D perhaps matching TRBD1 or TRBD2 (5 bases each). The CDR3 length is 13 residues. V lost 3 bases and J lost 7, with 13 bases in between. The germline gives CDR1 GTSNPN, CDR2 SVGIG (reference sequence). The CDR3 is CAWRGVGRNEQFF. CDR3 sequence (DNA): TGTGCCTGGAGGGGGGTTGGAAGAAATGAGCAGTTCTTC.